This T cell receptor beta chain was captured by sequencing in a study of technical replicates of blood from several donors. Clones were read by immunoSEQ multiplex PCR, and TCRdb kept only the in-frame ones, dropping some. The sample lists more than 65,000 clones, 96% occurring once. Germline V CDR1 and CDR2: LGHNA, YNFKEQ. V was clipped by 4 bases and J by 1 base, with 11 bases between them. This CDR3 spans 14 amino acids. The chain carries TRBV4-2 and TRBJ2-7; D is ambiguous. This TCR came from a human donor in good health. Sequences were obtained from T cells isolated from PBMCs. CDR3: CASSPSAVSYEQYF. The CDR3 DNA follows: TGTGCCAGCAGCCCCTCCGCGGTTTCCTACGAGCAGTACTTC.